This T cell receptor beta chain was captured in a study of beta chain features in type 1 diabetes. Study results and limitations: Among patients, naive, central memory and Treg TCRB repertoires appeared more similar than among healthy donors.

Isolated RNA was reverse transcribed in full, so expressed TCRB transcripts were sequenced. Sequenced by immunoSEQ multiplex PCR; TCRdb stores in-frame clones only, minus some. The table includes hundreds of thousands of clones, less than 15% detected once. The CDR3 contains 13 residues. Germline V lookup: CDR1 SGHVS, CDR2 FQNEAQ. This clone was seen more than once but under ten times. Its target is unknown. The junction departs from the called germline gene at one end, perhaps through a read error. This sample includes further DNA sequences coding for the same CDR3. Sequenced input: central memory CD4+ T cells from blood. The chain recombines TRBV7-8 with TRBJ2-1; D remains ambiguous. This TCR was sampled from a man between 25 and 39 years old in good health. The CDR3 DNA reads as TGCGCCAGCAGCCACGGAGCTGTCAATGAGCAGTTCTTC. It yields the protein CASSHGAVNEQFF.